Each of the 4 T cell receptor beta chains below was sequenced from the same sample in a study of cytomegalovirus exposure and HLA in healthy donors. With 60 Vbeta and 13 Jbeta primers, the PCR was carried out. TCRdb keeps only in-frame clones here, not all; method: immunoSEQ multiplex PCR. Of some 130,000 clones in the sample, roughly 80% were seen once. Sequencing was performed on PBMCs. All receptors derive from a man aged 30 to 39 in good health and CMV-seronegative.

The rearrangement joins TRBV27 to TRBJ2-7; tentatively, D is TRBD1 (5 bases). This CDR3 region has 14 residues. Trimming removed 5 bases at V and 11 bases at J, with 22 bases between. Germline V gene lookup returns CDR1 MNHEY and CDR2 SMNVEV (reference sequence). DNA of the CDR3: TGTGCCAGCAGTCCCTACGGACATAGTGTCGTGGAGTACTTC. It yields the protein CASSPYGHSVVEYF.

The chain links TRBV28 to TRBJ2-3, with 7 bases aligning to TRBD2. With V trimmed by 3 bases and J by 2 bases, 17 bases remained unmatched. The germline V gene encodes CDR1 MDHEN and CDR2 SYDVKM. This CDR3 comprises 19 residues. CDR3 region: CASSFLTGRHRSITDTQYF. The CDR3 bases are TGTGCCAGCAGTTTCCTAACCGGGAGGCACCGATCCATCACAGATACGCAGTATTTT.

Only one count was recorded for this clone. The rearrangement joins TRBV28 to TRBJ2-7; the D gene is possibly TRBD2 (5 bases). V dropped 3 bases and J dropped 1 base, with 13 bases sitting between them. CDR3 length: 15 residues. In germline, CDR1 is MDHEN, CDR2 SYDVKM. CDR3 sequence (DNA): TGTGCCAGCAGTTTTCGGGGAGAGAGATCCTACGAGCAGTACTTC. The encoded protein is CASSFRGERSYEQYF. The entire variable domain, with the rest obtained from reference TRBV28 and TRBJ2-7, is as follows: DVKVTQSSRYLVKRTGEKVFLECVQDMDHENMFWYRQDPGLGLRLIYFSYDVKMKEKGDIPEGYSVSREKKERFSLILESASTNQTSMYLCASSFRGERSYEQYFGPGTRLTVT.

The V call is TRBV5-1, the J call TRBJ2-1; 10 bases agree with TRBD2. From germline, CDR1 is SGHRS and CDR2 YFSETQ. V shed 7 bases, J shed 5 bases, and the junction held 9 bases outside the gene matches. This CDR3 spans 15 amino acids. The CDR3 region is CASAFLLAGNNEQFF. The DNA of the CDR3 is TGCGCCAGCGCATTCCTACTAGCGGGAAACAATGAGCAGTTCTTC.